The clone carrying this T cell receptor (beta chain) was observed a single time. The sample originates from a study of blood T cell repertoires in COVID-19. The germline gives CDR1 MNHEY, CDR2 SVGAGI. V was clipped by 9 bases and J by 2 bases; unmatched bases: 5. The CDR3 is 13 amino acids. In the study's own analysis: Amplification of reference gene primers was used by the study to estimate nucleated cell counts. Data came from immunoSEQ multiplex PCR; TCRdb stores just in-frame clones and leaves some out. V, J and clone size are those of that table, while D and trimming were read from the DNA. The table shows about 310,000 clones, with roughly 88% occurring only once. Which cohort a participant joined came from the clinical history participants gave. Recovered status in Cohort 3 required two negative PCRs, clearance, or symptom resolution.

V gene TRBV6-5 combines with J gene TRBJ1-2; 8 nucleotides agree with TRBD1. Material for sequencing was PBMCs or T cells enriched from blood (not recorded which). This TCR was recovered from a man aged 25 to 40 who had recovered from COVID-19. CDR3 nucleotides: TGTGCCAGTTCGGACAGGGAAAACTATGGCTACACCTTC. Translating it yields CASSDRENYGYTF.